What follows is one TCR beta chain and its context. It has no known antigen specificity. Per-base qualities were not stored, and no clone one base away is much larger. These data belong to a study of cytomegalovirus exposure and HLA in healthy donors (dated by TCRdb to 2017 to 2019). About the investigation overall: In an earlier analysis of fewer than 750 of the donors, 276 Gb of sequence data and 95 million to 130 million unique TCR beta sequences from 150 million to 200 million T cells were reported. Class I and class II HLA loci were covered by the typing at four-digit resolution. The aim of the study was to test whether cataloging public T cell receptors could identify signatures of past pathogen exposure. A later analysis re-analyzed previously published TCR beta repertoires from approximately 670 donors and added high-resolution HLA genotyping to study TCR occurrence patterns. Besides the first cohort of approximately 710 subjects, a separate validation cohort made up of roughly 120 different subjects was used. An early release covering some 640 HLA-typed donors comprised roughly 300 gigabases of sequencing data and tens of millions of unique TCR sequences. Donor age, sex, ethnicity and CMV serostatus were compiled alongside the repertoire data. High-throughput TCR immunosequencing, statistical association of individual TCRs with disease status, and machine learning were combined to predict cytomegalovirus infection status. Among roughly 370 genotyped donors of the cohort, an average of around 240,000 unique TCR beta nucleotide sequences were sequenced per donor, roughly 20% of them non-productive. An earlier analysis of a few hundred of the donors applied high-throughput TCR beta sequencing to assess whether each TCR beta V gene segment acted as functional or pseudogenic. Because of strong linkage in the cohort, roughly five DR-DQ haplotypes were treated as single units for association and clustering. Among the roughly 390 genotyped donors, roughly 80% belonged to the genetic ancestry cluster associated with self-reported Caucasian donors. Typing coverage varied by locus: about 620-630 donors for A, B, C, DRB1 and DQB1; roughly 520 for DQA1; 606 for DPA1; 450 to 480 for DPB1. The T cell repertoires of about 700 subjects were profiled by immunosequencing and related to cytomegalovirus serostatus. A later genetic analysis used genome-wide SNP genotypes for about 65% of the 666 donors, treating that subset as a discovery cohort. Every discovery cohort repertoire had been produced on one sequencing platform. In the later analysis, no new phenotypic data were used to find candidate immune exposures; instead, reliance was placed on TCR beta sequences and their occurrence across donors. Points the paper makes about the study in general: In an earlier analysis of about 600 of the donors, most TCR beta V segments appeared in productive rearrangements about 90% or about 30% of the time, broadly matching IMGT annotations. A later analysis found that TCR association rates varied across HLA loci, with DRB1 alleles showing the most associated TCRs and HLA-C alleles the fewest. In a later analysis, HLA-associated TCR beta chains showed more clonal expansion and lower generation probabilities than non-associated chains that were equally common. In both the original and validation cohorts, the classifier was reported to diagnose cytomegalovirus status with high specificity and sensitivity. Most CMV-associated TCR beta chains appeared to be HLA-restricted in a later analysis, and the HLA associations seemed to be driven largely by CMV exposure. HLA typing was unavailable for some donors at each locus, so association tests used only the typed subset. In the study, around 160 TCR beta chains were listed as associated with cytomegalovirus. The authors suggested that the approach could potentially be extended to other disease states and immunological phenotypes. Some IMGT-functional V segments, including TRBV6-2 and TRBV6-3, could not be distinguished by the 87-base-pair reads and were therefore excluded. Linkage disequilibrium might explain the correlated functional status among segregating V segments, but an unknown experimental factor could not be ruled out. A later analysis associated 17,000 or so TCR beta sequences with specific HLA alleles at a false discovery rate of 0.05. In vitro tests confirmed that three of the cytomegalovirus-associated TCR beta chains recognize cytomegalovirus antigens. A further reported finding was that TCR beta sequences accurately predicted the HLA-A and HLA-B alleles for most subjects in the first cohort. The sequencing pipeline was judged likely to have produced a cluster of highly shared sequence variants as a technical artifact. Only TCR beta chains were sequenced in this cohort, and the absence of alpha or paired-chain data limited detectable features. A later analysis reported that several top co-occurrence clusters appeared linked to parvovirus B19, influenza, CMV and Epstein-Barr virus. Strong co-occurrence of HLA alleles, especially DR and DQ, made assigning TCR associations to individual alleles difficult. While some public TCRs were present in many individuals, most TCR sequences turned up only very rarely across donors. Sequencing depth was assumed to be roughly uniform across donors in the presence/absence analyses, though that assumption may not hold. Because counts were too low, some 17 rarely observed V segments, including chromosome 9 orphons, were excluded from the earlier analysis of under 650 of the donors. A later genetic analysis reported fewer N-insertions in productive TCRs among donors in an Asian-associated ancestry cluster than the approximately 670-donor mean. In a later genetic analysis, a missense DCLRE1C variant was associated with V-gene and J-gene trimming of TCR beta chains, and the association was replicated in an independent cohort. Immune exposure information for the cohort was limited to CMV serostatus.

The germline V gene encodes CDR1 SGHDT and CDR2 YYEEEE. The CDR3 holds 14 amino acids from the cysteine to the phenylalanine. Only CDR3 DNA is held: 42 bases, read in frame from base 1. The cohort comprised around 700 healthy bone marrow donors. At the time of sampling, every cohort member was nominally healthy, though immune exposures that went unrecorded were likely present. Of the 690 or so cohort members, just under 300 had a positive CMV serostatus and about 400 had a negative one, while no CMV serostatus was recorded for the donor. Every donor gave a peripheral blood sample, and the peripheral blood mononuclear cells from that sample were used for TCR beta sequencing. Genomic DNA extraction from the blood cell samples was performed with the Qiagen DNeasy Blood Extraction Kit. Library method: the immunoSEQ multiplex PCR assay. A mixture of 60 forward primers for TCR Vbeta segments and 13 reverse primers for TCR Jbeta segments was used in the multiplex PCR. The CDR3 region of rearranged TCR beta genes was amplified from genomic DNA with a multiplex PCR assay. On the Illumina HiSeq System, the amplified TCR beta libraries were sequenced as 87-base-pair reads. Concerning the study's data processing: A later analysis counted some 80 million unique TCR beta chains across the 670 or so repertoires, and some 11 million of these chains were shared by at least two donors. Raw reads were error-corrected and collapsed into unique sequences by a nearest-neighbor algorithm in which closely related sequences were merged to remove PCR and sequencing errors. Alignment of CDR3 sequences to IMGT reference sequences was used to assign V, D and J gene segments. For a sequence to be retained, a match of at least six nucleotides was required to both a V gene segment and a J gene segment. Rearrangements were called productive when the CDR3 lacked stop codons and stayed in frame with V and J; all others were non-productive. Following IMGT convention, CDR3 was defined as the stretch from the second conserved V-encoded cysteine up to the conserved J-encoded phenylalanine. In an earlier analysis of around 640 of the donors, sequences lacking an unambiguous match to a single V gene segment were excluded. In an earlier analysis of some 590 of the donors, V segments were called functional above 56.7% productive rearrangements and were called segregating when the between-donor standard deviation exceeded 5%. A statistical classification framework was built for diagnosing cytomegalovirus status from the catalog of TCR beta chain sequences. A later analysis assigned V and J genes by comparing TCR nucleotide sequences with IMGT/GENE-DB human TR gene sequences. The TCRdist pipeline was used in a later analysis to assign CDR3 sequences and most-parsimonious VDJ recombination scenarios. A later analysis defined each TCR beta chain by its CDR3 amino acid sequence plus V-gene family, and excluded reads lacking a unique V-gene family. A later analysis removed roughly 590 highly shared, low-generation-probability nucleotide sequences to deal with suspected cross-contamination and a sequencing artifact. A later analysis calculated a clonal expansion index for each public chain from normalized within-repertoire ranks of inferred template counts. In a later analysis, generation probabilities were computed with a VDJ recombination model fitted to out-of-frame rearrangements, and the resulting probabilities were checked against IGoR. In a later analysis, TCR-TCR, TCR-HLA and TCR-CMV co-occurrence was scored with hypergeometric tests, and a repertoire-size bias correction was applied to TCR pairs. A later analysis estimated false discovery rates by permuting HLA or CMV assignments 20 times. In a later analysis, co-occurring TCRs were grouped with DBSCAN, and TCRdist sequence similarity was added when clustering was performed within HLA-allele-positive subsets. Co-occurrence clustering excluded repertoires with fewer than 30,000 or more than 120,000 public chains, plus five with anomalous nucleotide sharing. The immuneACCESS repertoire file appears here via TCRdb, limited to in-frame rearrangements. These files lack a portion of the clones; in checked studies, under half of the deficit traces to unresolved V genes, and the cause of the others is not known. V, J and clone size were drawn from that table, and D and trimming were deduced from the DNA. The sample table shows 150,000 to 200,000 clones, and 55% to 75% are seen once. The ten largest clones take up 2% to 2.5% of the sample.

The sample taken for sequencing was PBMCs. This sequence originates from a human donor in good health. The chain uses TRBV5-6 and TRBJ2-5; TRBD1 might be the D gene, on 6 matching bases. Gene TRBJ2-7 matches the end of the DNA better, so the J call may be wrong. The DNA reads TGTGCCAGCAGCTGGACAGCCAATGAATACGAGCAGTACTTC. Translated, this gives CASSWTANEYEQYF.